The T cell receptor (beta chain) under discussion was sequenced for a study of blood T cell repertoires in COVID-19. Whole-study context: The United States, Italy and Spain were the sources of the acute and convalescent COVID-19 samples.

Only a few counts were recorded for this clone. Trimming shortened V by 4 bases and J by 3 bases, and 7 bases separated the two germline ends. Germline CDR1 and CDR2: SEHNR and FQNEAQ (reference sequence). The CDR3 spans 12 residues. Some clones are missing from TCRdb's copy, which holds only in-frame ones; the method was immunoSEQ multiplex PCR. The sample has some 490,000 clones, roughly nine tenths seen once; the top ten hold just over 8%. Sequencing was carried out using PBMCs or T cells enriched from blood (not recorded which). V gene TRBV7-9 combines with J gene TRBJ2-7; D may be TRBD1 (6 bases). This TCR derives from a woman between 55 and 75 years old who had recovered from COVID-19. CDR3 sequence: CASSSGVYEQYF. CDR3 nucleotide sequence: TGTGCCAGCAGCTCAGGGGTCTACGAGCAGTACTTC. Together with reference TRBV7-9 and TRBJ2-7, the CDR3 gives the full variable domain: DTGVSQNPRHKITKRGQNVTFRCDPISEHNRLYWYRQTLGQGPEFLTYFQNEAQLEKSRLLSDRFSAERPKGSFSTLEIQRTEQGDSAMYLCASSSGVYEQYFGPGTRLTVT.